The table lists the clone carrying this T cell receptor (beta chain) with a few counts. With 60 Vbeta and 13 Jbeta primers, the PCR was carried out. Method: immunoSEQ multiplex PCR; TCRdb's copy keeps in-frame clones and lacks some. The sample gives around 170,000 clones, around 85% of which show up once; 1.3% is in the top ten. This record belongs to a study of cytomegalovirus exposure and HLA in healthy donors. CDR1 is SGHRS and CDR2 is YFSETQ in the germline V gene. The V gene end was trimmed by 4 bases and the J gene end by 7 bases; junction bases not matched to a gene: 7. CDR3 length: 14 residues.

This rearrangement joins TRBV5-1 to TRBJ1-4; 7 bases are a match to TRBD1. This sequence was found in a man in his forties or fifties in good health and CMV-seropositive. The sequenced material came from PBMCs. The DNA for the CDR3 is TGCGCCAGCAGCCCAGGGACAGCCCTTGAAAAACTGTTTTTT. Translated: CASSPGTALEKLFF.